The 26 T cell receptor beta chains below were found in one sample sequenced in a study of blood T cell repertoires in COVID-19. TCRdb's table, derived via immunoSEQ multiplex PCR, lists solely in-frame clones and lacks some. This sample has about half a million clones, with approximately 83% found just once. Sequenced material: peripheral blood. These receptor sequences come from a human donor in a cohort sampled during active COVID-19.

V gene TRBV4-1 combines with J gene TRBJ1-6, with TRBD1 matching 9 bases. V lost 4 bases to trimming and J lost 7 bases; unmatched junction nucleotides: 2. The CDR3 consists of 14 residues. The germline gives CDR1 MGHRA, CDR2 YSYEKL. The DNA of the CDR3 is TGCGCCAGCAGCCGGACAGGGGTAAATTCACCCCTCCACTTT. Its translation: CASSRTGVNSPLHF.

The CDR3 here is CASSQDPSGISYNEQFF. CDR3 bases: TGCGCCAGCAGCCAAGATCCTAGCGGGATCTCCTACAATGAGCAGTTCTTC. J is TRBJ2-1 and V is TRBV4-1, with 9 bases that match TRBD2. Losses at the gene ends were 0 bases for V and 0 bases for J; bases not matched to a gene: 3. In germline, CDR1 is MGHRA, CDR2 YSYEKL. The CDR3 contains 17 residues.

J is TRBJ1-2 and V is TRBV19; D is undetermined. The CDR3 is 16 amino acids. Per germline, CDR1 LNHDA and CDR2 SQIVND (reference sequence). Trimming took off 3 bases at V and 4 bases at J, with 18 bases between the two ends. The CDR3 here is CASSMELKLLPYGYTF. Here the CDR3 DNA reads TGTGCCAGTAGTATGGAGCTTAAACTCTTGCCCTATGGCTACACCTTC.

This chain joins TRBV7-9 and TRBJ2-3, with 7 bases that match TRBD2. CDR3 length: 14 amino acids. CDR1 SEHNR and CDR2 FQNEAQ come from the germline V gene (reference sequence). V shed 1 base and J 6 bases; nucleotides not matched to a gene: 4. CDR3 sequence reads: CASSLDAGRDTQYF. The CDR3 nucleotides read TGTGCCAGCAGCTTAGATGCCGGGAGGGATACGCAGTATTTT.

The rearrangement links TRBV29-1 to TRBJ1-6, with D possibly matching TRBD1 (6 bases). This CDR3 has 14 amino acids. Per the germline V gene, CDR1 is SQVTM and CDR2 is ANQGSEA. Trimming stripped 6 bases from V and 7 bases from J, with 16 bases between. The CDR3 loop is CSVQITGNNSPLHF. Written as DNA, the CDR3 is TGCAGCGTCCAGATTACAGGGAACAATTCACCCCTCCACTTT.

The chain employs TRBV2 and TRBJ2-6; D is unclear. The germline V gene has CDR1 SNHLY and CDR2 FYNNEI. Trimming stripped 6 bases from V and 1 base from J, with 10 bases between. This CDR3 has 15 amino acids. CDR3 region: CASSVSYSGANVLTF. CDR3 bases: TGTGCCAGCAGCGTGAGTTATTCTGGGGCCAACGTCCTGACTTTC.

The V and J genes are TRBV7-9 and TRBJ2-2; TRBD1 aligns across 8 bases. In germline, CDR1 is SEHNR, CDR2 FQNEAQ (reference sequence). The CDR3 is 15 amino acids. V shed 6 bases and J 4 bases; nucleotides not matched to a gene: 7. The CDR3 region is CASSRGQVSTGELFF. The CDR3 DNA reads as TGTGCCAGCAGTCGGGGACAGGTTAGCACCGGGGAGCTGTTTTTT.

This rearrangement joins TRBV28 to TRBJ2-3; TRBD2 matches 12 bases. With V trimmed by 6 bases and J by 3 bases, 13 bases remained unmatched. This CDR3 is 18 amino acids long. Germline CDR1 MDHEN, CDR2 SYDVKM. CDR3 coding DNA: TGTGCCAGCAGAAGCGGACTAGCGGGAAAAGGAGAAACAGATACGCAGTATTTT. This sequence encodes CASRSGLAGKGETDTQYF.

The chain couples TRBV10-3 to TRBJ2-7; 9 nucleotides match TRBD1. Germline V gene data show CDR1 as ENHRY and CDR2 as SYGVKD. The CDR3 runs 15 residues. Trimming removed 3 bases from V and 3 bases from J; junction bases left unmatched: 6. Here the CDR3 DNA reads TGTGCCATCAGTGAACAGGGGGCAAGGAACTACGAGCAGTACTTC. Residues: CAISEQGARNYEQYF.

V is TRBV18 and J is TRBJ2-3; a weak D match, TRBD1 (5 bases). Germline-derived CDR1 and CDR2 are KGHSH and LQKENI. Trimming cost V 3 bases and J 0 bases, with 10 bases left between them. The CDR3 length is 15 residues. CDR3 sequence reads: CASSPSDTSTDTQYF. The CDR3 DNA reads as TGTGCCAGCTCACCGTCGGACACCAGCACAGATACGCAGTATTTT.

The genes are TRBV27 and TRBJ1-5; D remains unclear. Trimming stripped 6 bases from V and 8 bases from J, with 26 bases between. Germline V gene data show CDR1 as MNHEY and CDR2 as SMNVEV (reference sequence). CDR3 length: 17 residues. CDR3 residues: CASSPRLVTNRLEPQHF. In DNA form, the CDR3 reads TGTGCCAGCAGCCCACGCCTCGTTACAAATCGATTGGAGCCCCAGCATTTT.

The rearrangement links TRBV4-2 to TRBJ2-1; weak D call: TRBD2 (5 bases). The CDR3 has 12 amino acids. The V end was cut by 10 bases, the J end by 12 bases, with 19 bases between. Germline lookup yields CDR1 LGHNA and CDR2 YNFKEQ. CDR3 sequence reads: CATLSEGGGQFF. The CDR3 nucleotides are TGTGCCACCCTGAGCGAAGGAGGTGGGCAGTTCTTC.

This rearrangement joins TRBV5-1 to TRBJ1-1; maybe TRBD1 (6 bases). Trimming stripped 4 bases from V and 0 bases from J, with 13 bases between. Germline CDR1 and CDR2: SGHRS and YFSETQ. This CDR3 is built from 15 residues. The DNA of the CDR3 is TGCGCCAGCAGCGCGACGGGACACCTGAACACTGAAGCTTTCTTT. As protein: CASSATGHLNTEAFF. The complete variable domain, with remaining parts taken from reference TRBV5-1 and TRBJ1-1, reads KAGVTQTPRYLIKTRGQQVTLSCSPISGHRSVSWYQQTPGQGLQFLFEYFSETQRNKGNFPGRFSGRQFSNSRSEMNVSTLELGDSALYLCASSATGHLNTEAFFGQGTRLTVV.

The chain links TRBV27 to TRBJ2-7; the D is unclear. The V and J ends lost 3 bases and 0 bases respectively, with 9 bases between them. The CDR3 contains 14 residues. The germline V gene has CDR1 MNHEY and CDR2 SMNVEV (reference sequence). The CDR3 is CASSFAPSSYEQYF. DNA of the CDR3: TGTGCCAGCAGTTTTGCCCCCAGCTCCTACGAGCAGTACTTC.

This clone was observed a single time. The chain employs TRBV10-3 and TRBJ2-1, with D tentatively TRBD2 (5 bases). V was clipped by 2 bases and J by 10 bases, with 12 bases between them. The CDR3 has 13 residues. In germline, CDR1 is ENHRY, CDR2 SYGVKD. CDR3 DNA sequence: TGTGCCATCAGTGAGCGGGTGGAGGACGAGCAGTTCTTC. It codes for CAISERVEDEQFF.

The genes are TRBV24-1 and TRBJ2-3; the match to TRBD2 covers 12 bases. J gave up 4 bases and V 3 bases, and 7 bases lay outside the gene matches. The CDR3 totals 17 residues. Germline CDR1 and CDR2: KGHDR and SFDVKD. CDR3 DNA: TGTGCCACCAGTGATCATCGACTAGCGGGAGTTTCAGATACGCAGTATTTT. Amino acids: CATSDHRLAGVSDTQYF.

J is TRBJ2-5 and V is TRBV3-1 (or the pseudogene TRBV3-2); no clear D. Germline loops: CDR1 LGHDT, CDR2 YNNKEL (reference sequence). The CDR3 has 12 residues. V shed 0 bases and J shed 7 bases, with 6 bases lying between them. CDR3 DNA sequence: TGTGCCAGCAGCCAAGAGAGGTCGACCCAGTACTTC. Translating it yields CASSQERSTQYF.

Concerning this clone: This may stem from a read error, because a much larger clone lies one nucleotide away. The chain links TRBV12-3 or TRBV12-4 to TRBJ1-1, with D unresolved. V was shortened by 6 bases and J by 1 base, with 3 bases between the two germline ends. The CDR3 is 11 residues long. The CDR3 nucleotides read TGTGCCAGCAGGGCGAACACTGAAGCTTTCTTT. This sequence encodes CASRANTEAFF.

The chain links TRBV19 to TRBJ1-2; 9 bases are shared with TRBD1. CDR3 length equals 15 residues. V lost 2 bases to trimming and J lost 5 bases; unmatched junction nucleotides: 6. Germline lookup yields CDR1 LNHDA and CDR2 SQIVND (reference sequence). The CDR3 coding sequence is TGTGCCAGTAGTATAACAGGGGGCGCATCGTATGGCTACACCTTC. Translation: CASSITGGASYGYTF.

The chain carries TRBV2 and TRBJ2-5; D may be TRBD1 (5 bases). The CDR3 has 13 amino acids. V lost 6 bases and J lost 9, with 17 bases in between. From germline, CDR1 is SNHLY and CDR2 FYNNEI. The CDR3 sequence is CASRSRLVGAQYF. The CDR3 bases are TGTGCCAGCAGATCGAGGCTAGTAGGGGCCCAGTACTTC.

The rearrangement links TRBV30 to TRBJ2-7, with 8 bases identical to TRBD1. CDR1 is GTSNPN, CDR2 SVGIG, per germline (reference sequence). The CDR3 is 15 amino acids. The trim removed 0 bases at V and 3 bases at J, leaving 7 bases unmatched. The chain's CDR3 is CAWSVGDRRYYEQYF. CDR3 in DNA: TGTGCCTGGAGTGTAGGGGACAGGAGATACTACGAGCAGTACTTC.

The V call is TRBV6-5, the J call TRBJ1-1; a weak D match, TRBD1 (6 bases). Between the trimmed V and J ends, which lost 5 bases and 4 bases, there was a span of 17 bases. The CDR3 length is 15 residues. Germline V gives CDR1 MNHEY, CDR2 SVGAGI. The CDR3 sequence is CASSLLGQSITEAFF. In nucleotides, the CDR3 is TGTGCCAGCAGTCTGTTAGGACAGTCTATCACTGAAGCTTTCTTT.

This clone was detected a few times. The J gene is TRBJ1-5, the V gene TRBV19; 10 positions match TRBD1. The CDR3 contains 14 residues. Germline V gene lookup returns CDR1 LNHDA and CDR2 SQIVND (reference sequence). With V trimmed by 7 bases and J by 6 bases, 6 bases remained unmatched. The CDR3 loop reads CASMQDRGGQPQHF. The CDR3 nucleotides read TGTGCCAGTATGCAGGACAGGGGGGGTCAGCCCCAGCATTTT.

This clone occurred once. The chain combines TRBV28 with TRBJ1-2; 10 positions agree with TRBD1. The CDR3 covers 13 residues. Unmatched junction bases numbered 2, after V lost 6 bases and J lost 4 bases. Germline V gene sequence: CDR1 MDHEN, CDR2 SYDVKM. The CDR3 DNA reads TGTGCCAGCAGAGGGACAGGGGTCTATGGCTACACCTTC. It yields the protein CASRGTGVYGYTF.

The chain uses TRBV29-1 and TRBJ2-5; perhaps TRBD2 as D (6 bases). The CDR3 is made up of 13 amino acids. The germline V and J ends were trimmed by 5 bases and 4 bases, with 14 bases remaining between them. CDR1 and CDR2 from the germline V gene are SQVTM and ANQGSEA. CDR3 region: CSVTPAGPETQYF. Here the CDR3 DNA reads TGCAGCGTTACCCCCGCGGGGCCAGAGACCCAGTACTTC.

The J gene is TRBJ2-1, the V gene TRBV5-4; 8 nucleotides match TRBD2. V shed 3 bases and J 0 bases; nucleotides not matched to a gene: 5. The CDR3 sequence is 16 residues long. Germline CDR1 is SGHNT and CDR2 is YYREEE (reference sequence). The CDR3 region has the DNA TGTGCCAGCAGCTCCCGGGGGGGGAGCTCCTACAATGAGCAGTTCTTC. This translates into CASSSRGGSSYNEQFF. Together with reference TRBV5-4 and TRBJ2-1, the CDR3 gives the full variable domain: ETGVTQSPTHLIKTRGQQVTLRCSSQSGHNTVSWYQQALGQGPQFIFQYYREEENGRGNFPPRFSGLQFPNYSSELNVNALELDDSALYLCASSSRGGSSYNEQFFGPGTRLTVL.